This record looks at one T cell receptor (beta chain) sequence and its context. The germline CDR1 and CDR2 sequences are SGHAT and FQNNGV. V dropped 1 base and J dropped 4 bases, with 8 bases sitting between them. The CDR3 spans 13 residues. The data originate from a study of T cell changes during pregnancy in multiple sclerosis. Clones were sequenced by immunoSEQ multiplex PCR, and TCRdb holds only the in-frame ones, with some missing. The data hold roughly 69,000 clones, with about 91% observed a single time. The chain joins TRBV11-2 to TRBJ2-7, with D possibly matching TRBD2 (6 bases). The sample was peripheral blood, taken after pregnancy. The clonotype originates from a female donor with multiple sclerosis, enrolled in a pregnancy study. The CDR3 protein is CASSLGTMYEQYF. Here the CDR3 DNA reads TGTGCCAGCAGCTTAGGGACTATGTACGAGCAGTACTTC.